These 9 T cell receptor beta chains were all obtained from the same sample, sequenced in a study of technical replicates of blood from a few donors. Repertoires were generated with immunoSEQ multiplex PCR, while TCRdb's copy carries only in-frame clones and drops some. The repertoire holds 87,000 or so clones, with just under 95% as singletons. Sequenced material: T cells isolated from PBMCs. These receptors all stem from a human donor in good health.

The chain couples TRBV7-8 to TRBJ1-5, with 8 bases identical to TRBD1. The CDR3 is 15 residues long. Germline V CDR1 and CDR2: SGHVS, FQNEAQ. V shed 3 bases, J shed 1 base, and the junction held 2 bases outside the gene matches. CDR3 sequence reads: CASSFRDRSNQPQHF. CDR3 in DNA: TGTGCCAGCAGCTTTAGGGACAGGAGCAATCAGCCCCAGCATTTT.

V is TRBV6-5 and J is TRBJ1-4, with 8 bases that match TRBD1. CDR1 MNHEY and CDR2 SVGAGI come from the germline V gene. The CDR3 spans 14 residues. With V trimmed by 7 bases and J by 5 bases, 6 bases remained unmatched. CDR3 sequence (DNA): TGTGCCAGCAAAAAACAGGGGGAAAATGAAAAACTGTTTTTT. This translates into CASKKQGENEKLFF.

The chain links TRBV27 to TRBJ2-2; TRBD1 agrees at 9 bases. The CDR3 contains 16 residues. Germline CDR1 is MNHEY and CDR2 is SMNVEV (reference sequence). V shed 8 bases, J shed 6 bases, and the junction held 13 bases outside the gene matches. CDR3 sequence reads: CASAPRDRVAAGELFF. CDR3 coding DNA: TGTGCCAGCGCGCCCCGGGACAGGGTTGCGGCCGGGGAGCTGTTTTTT.

J is TRBJ2-3 and V is TRBV19; TRBD1 agrees at 8 bases. Per germline, CDR1 LNHDA and CDR2 SQIVND (reference sequence). Germline trimming cut 2 bases from V and 5 bases from J; bases unmatched to any gene: 3. CDR3 length equals 14 residues. The CDR3 region has the DNA TGTGCCAGTAGTATACAGGGGGCAGGAGATACGCAGTATTTT. It yields the protein CASSIQGAGDTQYF.

This clone was seen only once. The J gene is TRBJ2-5, the V gene TRBV9; possible D gene TRBD1, 6 bases. CDR3 length equals 16 residues. V lost 3 bases, J lost 1 base, and 16 bases lay in between. CDR1 is SGDLS and CDR2 is YYNGEE in the germline V gene. CDR3 in amino acids: CASSAGTLGSQETQYF. CDR3 DNA sequence: TGTGCCAGCAGCGCTGGGACACTAGGTAGCCAAGAGACCCAGTACTTC.

This clone was seen once. The rearrangement links TRBV6-5 to TRBJ1-4; TRBD1 agrees at 9 bases. Per the germline V gene, CDR1 is MNHEY and CDR2 is SVGAGI. The CDR3 consists of 15 residues. V dropped 4 bases and J dropped 3; count of bases not matched to a gene: 3. The chain's CDR3 is CASSLRTGANEKLFF. The DNA for the CDR3 is TGTGCCAGCAGTTTGAGGACAGGGGCTAATGAAAAACTGTTTTTT.

This clone was detected a few times. The rearrangement links TRBV19 to TRBJ1-2; 10 nucleotides match TRBD1. CDR1 and CDR2 (germline): LNHDA, SQIVND (reference sequence). Trimming took 3 bases from V and 4 from J; bases not matched to a gene: 8. This CDR3 spans 16 amino acids. The CDR3 loop is CASSIQTGGAGYGYTF. The CDR3 DNA follows: TGTGCCAGTAGTATCCAGACAGGGGGCGCAGGCTATGGCTACACCTTC.

This chain connects TRBV27 to TRBJ1-1; D uncertain. From germline, CDR1 is MNHEY and CDR2 SMNVEV (reference sequence). The CDR3 contains 14 residues. Trimming removed 2 bases at V and 2 bases at J, with 9 bases between. The CDR3 DNA sequence: TGTGCCAGCAGTTTACCGTCAGAAAACACTGAAGCTTTCTTT. Amino acid sequence: CASSLPSENTEAFF.

This chain connects TRBV30 to TRBJ1-1; D gene uncertain. The CDR3 has 11 amino acids. Per the germline V gene, CDR1 is GTSNPN and CDR2 is SVGIG (reference sequence). Trimming removed 8 bases at V and 1 base at J, with 8 bases between. The CDR3 DNA reads as TGTGCCGGCGGGAGGAACACTGAAGCTTTCTTT. Residues: CAGGRNTEAFF.